The TCR beta chain under discussion was sequenced for a study of cytomegalovirus exposure and HLA in healthy donors. Study-wide results and limits: Within the data, a cluster of highly shared sequence variants was likely a sequencing artifact.

A remark on this clone: What it recognizes is unknown.

Vbeta (60) and Jbeta (13) primers were used in the PCR. Sequencing was performed with immunoSEQ multiplex PCR; in TCRdb, only in-frame clones are kept and a portion is missing. This sample has 110,000 or so clones, with roughly 80% found just once. This clonotype originated in a man aged 50-60 years in good health and CMV-seropositive. Specimen: PBMCs.

The CDR3 sequence: CASSLSTGHNSPLHF. For the CDR3, the DNA is TGTGCCAGCAGTTTATCGACAGGGCACAATTCACCCCTCCACTTT. The chain recombines TRBV6-1 with TRBJ1-6; 7 nucleotides agree with TRBD1. J lost 7 bases, V lost 5 bases, and 8 bases had no gene match. Germline V CDR1 and CDR2: MNHNS, SASEGT. The CDR3 runs 15 residues.